Following are 2 T cell receptor beta chains from one sample sequenced in a study of CD8 T cells in Susac syndrome. 0.5 to 1 ug RNA was reverse transcribed with random hexamers. TCRdb passed the immunoSEQ multiplex PCR reads through MiXCR, listing each CDR3 protein once. The sample has about 140,000 distinct CDR3 sequences; approximately 94% are singletons. Sequenced input: CD4+ T cells from PBMCs. The receptors derive from a human donor with Susac syndrome.

The CDR3 nucleotides are TGTGCCAGTAGTATCTCGGACAGCCGCTATGGCTACACCTTC. Protein: CASSISDSRYGYTF. The rearrangement joins TRBV19 to TRBJ1-2; D is possibly TRBD1 (6 bases). Germline-derived CDR1 and CDR2 are LNHDA and SQIVND (reference sequence). V lost 3 bases, J lost 4 bases, and 12 bases lay in between. This CDR3 spans 14 amino acids.

This chain links TRBV29-1 with TRBJ1-1; D is uncertain. There are 12 residues in the CDR3. Trimming shortened V by 3 bases and J by 3 bases, and 8 bases separated the two germline ends. The V gene's germline CDR1 is SQVTM and CDR2 ANQGSEA. The CDR3 region has the DNA TGCAGCGTTGAGGCGGTTTACACTGAAGCTTTCTTT. Translated: CSVEAVYTEAFF.